This T cell receptor (beta chain) was observed in a study of T-cell reconstitution after alpha-beta-depleted transplantation in children. Study-level findings and limits: Some patients' high day-60 TCRbeta diversity was traced to surviving recipient T cells and thymic progenitors. Reportedly, only several hundred clones from non-depleted graft cells drove alpha-beta T-cell counts at about two months. T cells produced anew were the main source of T-cell counts and diversity one year after transplant.

With regard to this clonotype: Its antigen is undetermined.

Trimming shortened V by 1 base and J by 4 bases, and 8 bases separated the two germline ends. This CDR3 is built from 13 residues. Germline CDR1 is SGHKS and CDR2 is YYEKEE (reference sequence). The authors prepared the TCRbeta library with unique molecular identifiers. TCRdb itself ran the PCR reads through MiXCR, one entry per CDR3 protein. The profile shows 610,000 or so distinct CDR3 sequences, over 25% of them singletons. The chain uses TRBV5-5 and TRBJ2-5; no firm D call. The sequencing used PBMCs, collected before TCRalphabeta/CD19-depleted stem cell transplant. The TCR was taken from a boy younger than two with Wiskott-Aldrich syndrome, due to receive a stem cell transplant. CDR3 protein: CASSLIPRETQYF. CDR3 DNA: TGTGCCAGCAGCTTGATTCCGCGAGAGACCCAGTACTTC.